The 15 T cell receptor beta chains given below trace back to one sample, sequenced in a study of blood T cell repertoires in COVID-19. Measured with immunoSEQ multiplex PCR; TCRdb has only the in-frame clones, and not every one. This sample has approximately 290,000 clones, with about nine tenths found just once. The sequenced material came from peripheral blood. These receptors came from a man between 18 and 29 years old with active or convalescent COVID-19.

The J gene is TRBJ2-1, the V gene TRBV9, with D tentatively TRBD1 (5 bases). CDR3 length equals 15 residues. V was cut by 3 bases and J by 2 bases, with 12 bases left in between. CDR1 and CDR2 (germline): SGDLS, YYNGEE. The CDR3 region is CASSARQSTYNEQFF. The CDR3 DNA reads as TGTGCCAGCAGCGCGAGACAGAGTACCTACAATGAGCAGTTCTTC.

This clone was seen only once. This chain connects TRBV5-4 to TRBJ2-5, with 10 bases identical to TRBD1. V was pared by 5 bases and J by 1 base, with 5 bases of the junction left unmatched. This CDR3 spans 15 amino acids. Germline CDR1 is SGHNT and CDR2 is YYREEE (reference sequence). The CDR3 DNA is TGTGCCAGCAGACGGGACAGGGGAGCCCAAGAGACCCAGTACTTC. Protein: CASRRDRGAQETQYF.

The chain employs TRBV7-6 and TRBJ2-3; 13 positions agree with TRBD2. Per the germline V gene, CDR1 is SGHVS and CDR2 is FNYEAQ. The V segment lost 3 bases and the J segment 1 base; nucleotides outside the gene matches: 1. The CDR3 is 16 residues long. The CDR3 spells CASSFGTSGGTDTQYF. The CDR3 coding sequence is TGTGCCAGCAGCTTCGGGACTAGCGGGGGCACAGATACGCAGTATTTT.

The chain employs TRBV19 and TRBJ2-7; possible D gene TRBD2, 6 bases. V was cut by 4 bases and J by 2 bases, with 15 bases left in between. Germline loops: CDR1 LNHDA, CDR2 SQIVND (reference sequence). The CDR3 runs to 15 residues. The CDR3 region has the DNA TGTGCCAGTAGTAAGCCGGGACTCGCCACCTACGAGCAGTACTTC. The encoded protein is CASSKPGLATYEQYF.

In the case of this clone: Other nucleotide sequences in the sample specify the same CDR3. This chain connects TRBV4-3 to TRBJ2-1, with TRBD2 matching 13 bases. This CDR3 comprises 14 residues. Germline CDR1 LGHNA, CDR2 YSLEER. Trimming at V came to 4 bases and at J to 8 bases, leaving 2 bases not matched to a gene. The CDR3 loop reads CASSRLAGGDEQFF. In DNA, the CDR3 is TGCGCCAGCAGCCGACTAGCGGGGGGAGATGAGCAGTTCTTC.

The gene calls are TRBV12-2 and TRBJ1-1; the table names TRBD1, a call not compared with the DNA. TRBV12-2 is an annotated pseudogene. The CDR3 is 15 residues long. The CDR3 DNA follows: TGTGCAAGTCGCTTAGAGAAACAGGGTGGCACTGAAGCTTTCTTT. Translated, it gives CASRLEKQGGTEAFF.

This clone was seen only once. V gene TRBV3-1 (or the pseudogene TRBV3-2) combines with J gene TRBJ2-1, with TRBD2 matching 10 bases. V lost 4 bases to trimming and J lost 2 bases; unmatched junction nucleotides: 11. The CDR3 spans 18 residues. The germline CDR1 and CDR2 sequences are LGHDT and YNNKEL (reference sequence). The DNA for the CDR3 is TGTGCCAGCAGCCGACTAGCGGGTGGGGTGGTCCCCTACAATGAGCAGTTCTTC. This translates into CASSRLAGGVVPYNEQFF.

The V and J genes are TRBV5-4 and TRBJ2-3; the match to TRBD2 covers 8 bases. The germline gives CDR1 SGHNT, CDR2 YYREEE (reference sequence). Trimming cost V 0 bases and J 0 bases; bases outside gene matches: 0. CDR3 length: 15 amino acids. CDR3 bases: TGTGCCAGCAGCTTGGCTAGCGGGAGCACAGATACGCAGTATTTT. It codes for CASSLASGSTDTQYF. The entire variable domain, with the rest obtained from reference TRBV5-4 and TRBJ2-3, is as follows: ETGVTQSPTHLIKTRGQQVTLRCSSQSGHNTVSWYQQALGQGPQFIFQYYREEENGRGNFPPRFSGLQFPNYSSELNVNALELDDSALYLCASSLASGSTDTQYFGPGTRLTVL.

This rearrangement joins TRBV10-3 to TRBJ2-1; D might be TRBD2 (6 bases). Trimming cost V 8 bases and J 0 bases, with 14 bases left between them. Germline CDR1 is ENHRY and CDR2 is SYGVKD. This CDR3 contains 15 residues. The CDR3 DNA reads TGTGCCATCGGTCCCGCGACTAGCTCCTACAATGAGCAGTTCTTC. Its protein product is CAIGPATSSYNEQFF.

The V gene is TRBV9, the J gene TRBJ1-1; TRBD1 might be the D (5 bases). The germline V gene encodes CDR1 SGDLS and CDR2 YYNGEE. This CDR3 is built from 15 residues. V lost 0 bases and J lost 0, with 9 bases in between. CDR3 loop: CASSVVAGLNTEAFF. The CDR3 DNA is TGTGCCAGCAGCGTAGTAGCAGGGTTGAACACTGAAGCTTTCTTT.

The genes are TRBV11-2 and TRBJ2-1; TRBD1 matches 7 bases. The CDR3 covers 15 residues. The ends lost 5 bases at V and 5 bases at J; junction bases unmatched: 9. Germline CDR1 reads SGHAT; CDR2 reads FQNNGV. Here the CDR3 DNA reads TGTGCCAGCAGCCTCAGGACAGGCGGTAACAATGAGCAGTTCTTC. Translation gives CASSLRTGGNNEQFF. The complete variable domain, with remaining parts taken from reference TRBV11-2 and TRBJ2-1, reads EAGVAQSPRYKIIEKRQSVAFWCNPISGHATLYWYQQILGQGPKLLIQFQNNGVVDDSQLPKDRFSAERLKGVDSTLKIQPAKLEDSAVYLCASSLRTGGNNEQFFGPGTRLTVL.

The chain couples TRBV7-9 to TRBJ1-3; 7 nucleotides match TRBD1. The length of the CDR3 is 16 residues. Per the germline V gene, CDR1 is SEHNR and CDR2 is FQNEAQ (reference sequence). Unmatched junction bases numbered 7, after V lost 5 bases and J lost 0 bases. CDR3 coding DNA: TGTGCCAGCAGCCTACTATCAGGGGGCTCTGGAAACACCATATATTTT. It specifies CASSLLSGGSGNTIYF.

A note on this clone: A single base separates this from a much larger clone, so it may be a read error. In nucleotides, the CDR3 is TGTGCCAGCAGTTACTCTAGCGGCTACAATGAGCAGTTCTTC. Protein product: CASSYSSGYNEQFF. The genes are TRBV6-6 and TRBJ2-1; D is perhaps TRBD2 (6 bases). The germline V and J ends were trimmed by 0 bases and 3 bases, with 6 bases remaining between them. Germline V gives CDR1 MNHNY, CDR2 SVGAGI (reference sequence). This CDR3 has 14 amino acids.

The chain is built from TRBV4-1 and TRBJ2-1; 10 bases match TRBD2. Per the germline V gene, CDR1 is MGHRA and CDR2 is YSYEKL. The ends lost 0 bases at V and 4 bases at J; junction bases unmatched: 6. CDR3 size: 17 residues. The CDR3 sequence: CASSQDAASGRYNEQFF. The CDR3 bases are TGCGCCAGCAGCCAAGATGCGGCTAGCGGGAGATACAATGAGCAGTTCTTC.

The chain is built from TRBV11-2 and TRBJ1-1; 7 nucleotides match TRBD1. The CDR3 covers 13 residues. The V segment lost 6 bases and the J segment 7 bases; nucleotides outside the gene matches: 8. Germline-derived CDR1 and CDR2 are SGHAT and FQNNGV. The DNA of the CDR3 is TGTGCCAGCAGATTACAGGGGCTTAATGAAGCTTTCTTT. The encoded protein is CASRLQGLNEAFF.